This T cell receptor beta chain was found in a study of blood T cell repertoires in COVID-19. Study as a whole: The origin of the acute and convalescent COVID-19 samples was the United States, Italy and Spain.

Per the authors' pipeline: Reference gene primer amplification in the assay estimated nucleated cell counts. Produced via immunoSEQ multiplex PCR; TCRdb's table is partial and in-frame only. Clone size and V and J calls were adopted from that table, with D and trimming inferred from the DNA. The sample has 150,000 to 200,000 clones, over 80% seen once. Trimming removed 3 bases from V and 2 bases from J, with 8 bases in between. Germline lookup yields CDR1 KGHSH and CDR2 LQKENI. This CDR3 region has 13 residues. The clonotype comes from a woman aged 55-70 years with COVID-19, enrolled during active disease. J is TRBJ2-7 and V is TRBV18; TRBD2 might be the D (6 bases). Sequenced: peripheral blood. The CDR3 spells CASSPSGTYEQYF. As DNA, the CDR3 is TGTGCCAGCTCACCTAGCGGCACCTACGAGCAGTACTTC.